This T cell receptor beta chain was captured in a study of CD8 T cells in ankylosing spondylitis. TCRdb passed the 5' RACE reads through MiXCR, listing each CDR3 protein once. The sample gives about 200,000 distinct CDR3 sequences, roughly 24% of which show up once; around 6.3% is in the top ten. Germline CDR1 is DFQATT and CDR2 is SNEGSKA (reference sequence). The CDR3 is 11 amino acids. Trimming pared 5 bases from V and 4 bases from J, leaving 9 bases between. Source material: blood, either unsorted or a sorted T cell fraction (not recorded which). This receptor was taken from a male donor with ankylosing spondylitis or in good health (not recorded which). The chain combines TRBV20-1 with TRBJ2-7, with D unclear. Here the CDR3 reads CSAQILYEQYF. The CDR3 DNA reads as TGCAGTGCTCAAATACTTTACGAGCAGTACTTC.